Listed here are 25 T cell receptor beta chains from one sample, sequenced in a study of read filtering for tumor transcriptome and immune sequencing (dated by TCRdb to about 2020). Sequencing instrument: Illumina HiSeq 4000. Starting from 400 ng RNA, TCR libraries were constructed with the Immunoverse kit using molecular barcoded adaptors that cover the alpha/delta and beta/gamma chains. TCRdb took the public reads, trimmed them with fastp at Q25, ran MiXCR for clone calling and kept in-frame beta chains. Rows with a matching CDR3 protein are joined into one entry that keeps the most common DNA and genes. The sample table records more than 30,000 distinct CDR3 sequences; less than 20% of these occur just once. More than 15% of the sample goes to the ten largest clones. The specimen was a population of CD138-negative cells sorted from bone marrow. The cell subset or site label corresponds to: bone marrow mononuclear cells depleted of CD138+ plasma/myeloma cells by negative magnetic selection. All receptors derive from a donor aged 40 or over with multiple myeloma.

Regarding this clonotype: A far larger clone differs by one base, so this is likely a read error. This chain links TRBV3-1 with TRBJ2-3; D unresolved. Germline V CDR1 and CDR2: LGHDT, YNNKEL (reference sequence). The CDR3 contains 11 residues. CDR3 in DNA: TGTCCCAGCAGCAGCACAGATACGCAGTATTTT. Protein product: CPSSSTDTQYF.

This clonotype was counted ten times or more. The J gene is TRBJ2-3, the V gene TRBV5-4; D remains ambiguous. The V gene lost 3 bases and the J gene lost 5 bases, with 19 bases spanning the gap. The CDR3 consists of 16 residues. Germline lookup yields CDR1 SGHNT and CDR2 YYREEE (reference sequence). The CDR3: CASSSQAGLGLDTQYF. The CDR3 DNA reads TGTGCCAGCAGCTCGCAAGCCGGCCTTGGGCTAGATACGCAGTATTTT.

This clonotype was counted ten times or more. The chain uses TRBV3-1 and TRBJ1-4; D not certain. Trimming stripped 5 bases from V and 0 bases from J, with 13 bases between. Looked up from germline, CDR1 is LGHDT and CDR2 is YNNKEL (reference sequence). This CDR3 contains 16 residues. The CDR3 here is CASSSRGFATNEKLFF. As DNA, the CDR3 is TGTGCCAGCAGCTCGAGAGGGTTTGCAACTAATGAAAAACTGTTTTTT.

This clonotype was seen ten or more times. The chain employs TRBV5-4 and TRBJ2-2, with 10 positions matching TRBD1. V lost 6 bases, J lost 4 bases, and 3 bases stayed unmatched. Germline CDR1 is SGHNT and CDR2 is YYREEE (reference sequence). The CDR3 consists of 14 residues. The CDR3 DNA is TGTGCCAGCACCCGGACAGGGGGCACCGGGGAGCTGTTTTTT. This encodes CASTRTGGTGELFF. Supplemented by reference TRBV5-4 and TRBJ2-2, the full variable domain reads ETGVTQSPTHLIKTRGQQVTLRCSSQSGHNTVSWYQQALGQGPQFIFQYYREEENGRGNFPPRFSGLQFPNYSSELNVNALELDDSALYLCASTRTGGTGELFFGEGSRLTVL.

At least ten counts were recorded for this clonotype. The chain combines TRBV5-1 with TRBJ2-2, with D unresolved. Germline V gene sequence: CDR1 SGHRS, CDR2 YFSETQ. V lost 2 bases to trimming and J lost 6 bases, with 5 bases between them. This CDR3 spans 12 amino acids. DNA for the CDR3: TGCGCCAGCAGCTTTTTGGCCGGGGAGCTGTTTTTT. It encodes CASSFLAGELFF.

This clonotype has ten or more counts. The chain combines TRBV3-1 with TRBJ1-2, with TRBD1 matching 9 bases. The CDR3 has 14 residues. Trimming removed 1 base from V and 6 bases from J; junction bases left unmatched: 3. Germline V gene sequence: CDR1 LGHDT, CDR2 YNNKEL (reference sequence). DNA for the CDR3: TGTGCCAGCAGCCAAGCGGACAGGGGAGATGGCTACACCTTC. Its translation: CASSQADRGDGYTF.

This clonotype was picked up many times. This may come from a read error, since a much larger clone is one base off. The missing conserved phenylalanine or tryptophan at the end of this CDR3 makes a read error likely. The genes are TRBV7-2 and TRBJ2-1, with D possibly TRBD1 on 5 matching bases. CDR1 and CDR2 (germline): SGHTA, FQGNSA. V gave up 5 bases and J gave up 9 bases, with 20 bases separating them. CDR3 length equals 15 residues. The CDR3 DNA reads as TGTGCCAGCAGCGCAACTAAGGGGCAGGCGAGTGAGCAGTTCCTC. This gives the protein CASSATKGQASEQFL.

Points on this clonotype: A junction boundary mismatches the germline segment, possibly from a read error. The V and J genes are TRBV7-2 and TRBJ2-3; TRBD2 agrees at 8 bases. The CDR3 is 15 amino acids. The germline V gene has CDR1 SGHTA and CDR2 FQGNSA. The CDR3, as DNA: TGTGCCGGCAGCCTAACGGGGGGGCGGGGGGATACGCAGTATTTT. It encodes CAGSLTGGRGDTQYF.

This clonotype was seen many times. The V call is TRBV4-1, the J call TRBJ1-5; D is uncertain. Germline loops: CDR1 MGHRA, CDR2 YSYEKL. CDR3 length equals 14 residues. The CDR3 region is CATGPLYSNQPQHF. CDR3 coding DNA: TGCGCAACCGGGCCCCTATATAGCAATCAGCCCCAGCATTTT.

This clonotype was seen ten or more times. V and J are TRBV10-3 and TRBJ2-5, with 8 positions matching TRBD2. The length of the CDR3 is 13 residues. The V and J ends lost 10 bases and 0 bases, in that order; junction bases with no gene match: 4. Germline values: CDR1 ENHRY, CDR2 SYGVKD. The CDR3 spells CATASGYQETQYF. The DNA for the CDR3 is TGTGCCACGGCTAGCGGGTACCAAGAGACCCAGTACTTC.

As concerns this clonotype: A read error may be the cause here, since a much bigger clone is one base away. Because it lacks the conserved phenylalanine or tryptophan at the end, this CDR3 is likely a read error. The chain joins TRBV28 to TRBJ2-5; D is unresolved. V was clipped by 6 bases and J by 2 bases, with 10 bases between them. CDR1 is MDHEN, CDR2 SYDVKM, per germline. The CDR3 is 13 residues long. For the CDR3, the DNA is TGTGCCAGCAGGACCGACCCACAAGAGACCCAGTACCTC. It codes for CASRTDPQETQYL.

As concerns this clonotype: Sequence at one end of the junction differs from germline and may be a read error. This rearrangement joins TRBV7-9 to TRBJ1-4, with a possible D match to TRBD1 (5 bases). CDR3 size: 14 residues. The V gene's germline CDR1 is SEHNR and CDR2 FQNEAQ (reference sequence). CDR3 sequence (DNA): TGCGCCAGCAACTTAGTTGGGACGGATGAAAAACTGTTTTTT. It codes for CASNLVGTDEKLFF.

This clonotype showed up many times. The J gene is TRBJ2-5, the V gene TRBV29-1; D is ambiguous. The CDR3 has 13 amino acids. Trimming removed 6 bases at V and 5 bases at J, with 16 bases between. CDR1 is SQVTM and CDR2 is ANQGSEA in the germline V gene. CDR3 residues: CSVEIPARETQYF. In nucleotides, the CDR3 is TGCAGCGTCGAGATCCCAGCGCGGGAGACCCAGTACTTC.

This clonotype showed up many times. The CDR3 loop is CASSLGGPDGYTF. As DNA, the CDR3 is TGTGCCAGCAGCTTAGGGGGGCCGGATGGCTACACCTTC. The rearrangement uses TRBV7-9 and TRBJ1-2; tentative D call: TRBD1 (6 bases). The CDR3 runs to 13 residues. Germline lookup yields CDR1 SEHNR and CDR2 FQNEAQ (reference sequence). V lost 1 base to trimming and J lost 6 bases, with 9 bases between them.

In regard to this clonotype: One end of the junction does not line up with germline, which may come from a read error. This chain uses TRBV12-3 or TRBV12-4 with TRBJ2-3; D perhaps matches TRBD2 (7 bases). The CDR3 runs to 15 residues. This CDR3 reads CASSLMRGPTATQYF. The CDR3 DNA is TGTGCCAGCAGTTTGATGCGGGGGCCCACAGCTACGCAGTATTTT.

This clonotype showed up many times. This chain uses TRBV30 with TRBJ2-1; D may be TRBD2 (5 bases). CDR1 and CDR2 (germline): GTSNPN, SVGIG (reference sequence). Trimming pared 8 bases from V and 4 bases from J, leaving 18 bases between. The CDR3 is 14 residues long. The CDR3 here is CAGLARIRYNEQFF. CDR3 sequence (DNA): TGTGCCGGGTTAGCGCGTATAAGGTACAATGAGCAGTTCTTC.

This clonotype is labeled as medium-sized. The chain is built from TRBV24-1 and TRBJ2-1; no clear D gene. Germline values: CDR1 KGHDR, CDR2 SFDVKD. The CDR3 totals 14 residues. Trimming removed 0 bases at V and 9 bases at J, with 11 bases between. CDR3 amino acids: CATSDLGPRAEQFF. CDR3 sequence (DNA): TGTGCCACCAGTGATTTGGGCCCCCGCGCTGAGCAGTTCTTC.

The table lists this clonotype with many counts. The rearrangement joins TRBV5-5 to TRBJ2-7; 13 bases align to TRBD2. Per the germline V gene, CDR1 is SGHKS and CDR2 is YYEKEE (reference sequence). V lost 4 bases to trimming and J lost 12 bases; unmatched junction nucleotides: 13. This CDR3 has 15 residues. The CDR3 loop reads CASSKLAGGPQDLYF. Here the CDR3 DNA reads TGTGCCAGCAGCAAACTAGCGGGAGGGCCGCAGGACCTGTACTTC.

On this clonotype itself: It is likely a read error: a sequence one base away is far more abundant. The J gene is TRBJ2-1, the V gene TRBV6-2 or TRBV6-3; 9 bases line up with TRBD2. V trimming: 5 bases; J trimming: 10 bases; junction bases outside the gene matches: 15. From germline, CDR1 is MNHEY and CDR2 SVGEGT. This CDR3 contains 16 residues. CDR3 bases: TGTGCCAGCAGTACCACCAGGACTAGCGAAAACTACGAGCAGTTCTTC. Translating it yields CASSTTRTSENYEQFF.

This clonotype turned up a few times. CDR3 amino acids: CASSPGRGETQYF. In nucleotides, the CDR3 is TGTGCCAGCAGTCCCGGACGTGGGGAGACCCAGTACTTC. The chain uses TRBV6-5 and TRBJ2-5; D not resolved. V shed 5 bases and J shed 5 bases, with 12 bases lying between them. The CDR3 is made up of 13 amino acids. Per germline, CDR1 MNHEY and CDR2 SVGAGI.

Comments on this clonotype: This may arise from a read error, as a much more abundant clone is one base away. The V call is TRBV10-1, the J call TRBJ1-1; a weak D match, TRBD1 (6 bases). The germline CDR1 and CDR2 sequences are WNHNN and SYGVQD (reference sequence). The V end lost 0 bases, the J end lost 3 bases, and 11 bases lay between the germline ends. This CDR3 contains 15 residues. This chain's CDR3 is CASSESWGRYTEAFF. DNA for the CDR3: TGCGCCAGCAGTGAGTCTTGGGGGCGGTACACTGAAGCTTTCTTT.

Comment on this clonotype: This likely comes from a read error, as the CDR3 has no conserved phenylalanine or tryptophan at its end. This chain joins TRBV10-3 and TRBJ2-1; perhaps TRBD2 as D (5 bases). The germline gives CDR1 ENHRY, CDR2 SYGVKD. This CDR3 is 12 amino acids long. The CDR3 DNA follows: TGTGCCATTAGTGGACTGGGGAATGAGCAGTTCCTC. This translates into CAISGLGNEQFL.

This clonotype was counted at least ten times. The rearrangement joins TRBV10-2 to TRBJ2-1; D may be TRBD2 (7 bases). The length of the CDR3 is 15 residues. Germline-derived CDR1 and CDR2 are WSHSY and SAAADI. The V end was cut by 2 bases, the J end by 4 bases, with 12 bases between. The CDR3 protein is CASSEGGGAYNEQFF. The CDR3 coding sequence is TGCGCCAGCAGTGAGGGAGGGGGGGCGTACAATGAGCAGTTCTTC.

This clonotype showed up many times. J is TRBJ2-5 and V is TRBV12-5; maybe TRBD2 (5 bases). The germline V gene encodes CDR1 LGHNT and CDR2 FRNRAP. This CDR3 is built from 17 residues. V lost 2 bases and J lost 3, with 19 bases in between. For the CDR3, the DNA is TGTGCTAGTGGTTTGCGCTGTCCGAGGGTTTTGGAAGAGACCCAGTACTTC. Residues: CASGLRCPRVLEETQYF. Filled out from reference TRBV12-5 and TRBJ2-5, the complete variable domain reads DARVTQTPRHKVTEMGQEVTMRCQPILGHNTVFWYRQTMMQGLELLAYFRNRAPLDDSGMPKDRFSAEMPDATLATLKIQPSEPRDSAVYFCASGLRCPRVLEETQYFGPGTRLLVL.

This clonotype was recorded at least ten times. The CDR3 sequence: CASEKGDEQFF. The CDR3 DNA sequence: TGTGCCAGCGAAAAGGGAGATGAGCAGTTCTTC. The chain couples TRBV27 to TRBJ2-1; TRBD2 is a possible D gene (5 bases). V lost 8 bases to trimming and J lost 8 bases, with 10 bases between them. The germline CDR1 and CDR2 sequences are MNHEY and SMNVEV (reference sequence). The CDR3 is made up of 11 amino acids.